These 21 T cell receptor beta chains came from one sample sequenced in a study of blood T cell repertoires in COVID-19. Using immunoSEQ multiplex PCR, the repertoire was profiled, and TCRdb retains in-frame clones only, with some absent. Of tens of thousands of clones listed, roughly 80% are singletons. Sequenced material: peripheral blood. The receptors were sampled from a man over 45 with acute or convalescent COVID-19.

The chain joins TRBV24-1 to TRBJ2-1; possibly TRBD2 for D (6 bases). Germline CDR1 reads KGHDR; CDR2 reads SFDVKD. The V and J ends lost 3 bases and 9 bases respectively, with 14 bases between them. The CDR3 totals 14 residues. CDR3 sequence (DNA): TGTGCCACCAGTGATCCAAGACTAGAGTCTGAGCAGTTCTTC. Translated: CATSDPRLESEQFF.

In this sample, this clone turned up a few times. The chain recombines TRBV14 with TRBJ1-6, with TRBD1 identical over 7 bases. The germline V gene has CDR1 SGHDN and CDR2 FVKESK. CDR3 length equals 15 residues. With V trimmed by 3 bases and J by 7 bases, 6 bases remained unmatched. CDR3 region: CASSQAAGGNSPLHF. In DNA form, the CDR3 reads TGTGCCAGCAGCCAGGCCGCAGGGGGAAATTCACCCCTCCACTTT.

The sample holds a few counts of this clone. The rearrangement uses TRBV2 and TRBJ2-2, with D possibly TRBD2 on 6 matching bases. Trimming left V 0 bases short and J 2 bases short, with 16 bases between. This CDR3 spans 18 amino acids. In germline, CDR1 is SNHLY, CDR2 FYNNEI. The CDR3 bases are TGTGCCAGCAGTGAAGCGTCATGGGGACTGATCAACACCGGGGAGCTGTTTTTT. Amino acid sequence: CASSEASWGLINTGELFF.

V is TRBV7-3 and J is TRBJ2-2; D is perhaps TRBD1 (5 bases). Germline V gives CDR1 SGHTA, CDR2 FQGTGA. Trimming pared 4 bases from V and 5 bases from J, leaving 17 bases between. There are 16 residues in the CDR3. This CDR3 is CASSSRVEGRTGELFF. DNA for the CDR3: TGTGCCAGCAGCTCCAGGGTTGAAGGCCGGACCGGGGAGCTGTTTTTT.

This rearrangement joins TRBV29-1 to TRBJ2-2; D not resolved. This CDR3 is 12 amino acids long. Deletions cut 5 bases from V and 4 bases from J, with 8 bases between. Germline loops: CDR1 SQVTM, CDR2 ANQGSEA. CDR3 in amino acids: CSVFNRTGELFF. The DNA for the CDR3 is TGCAGCGTTTTTAATCGCACCGGGGAGCTGTTTTTT.

V and J are TRBV5-1 and TRBJ2-5; 12 bases map to TRBD2. Germline CDR1 reads SGHRS; CDR2 reads YFSETQ. The CDR3 length is 16 residues. The V segment lost 3 bases and the J segment 1 base; nucleotides outside the gene matches: 4. The CDR3, as DNA: TGCGCCAGCAGCTCCATACTAGCGGGGGGCCAAGAGACCCAGTACTTC. Translating it yields CASSSILAGGQETQYF.

The table lists this clone with a few counts. This chain connects TRBV6-5 to TRBJ1-1, with D maybe TRBD1 (6 bases). Trimming shortened V by 6 bases and J by 2 bases, and 10 bases separated the two germline ends. The CDR3 sequence is 13 residues long. Germline V CDR1 and CDR2: MNHEY, SVGAGI. This chain's CDR3 is CASRSGVNTEAFF. The DNA of the CDR3 is TGTGCCAGCAGATCAGGGGTAAACACTGAAGCTTTCTTT.

The chain has TRBV5-4 and TRBJ2-5, with TRBD1 identical over 7 bases. CDR1 and CDR2 (germline): SGHNT, YYREEE (reference sequence). This CDR3 is built from 14 residues. The V gene end was trimmed by 2 bases and the J gene end by 4 bases; junction bases not matched to a gene: 5. The CDR3 DNA is TGTGCCAGCAGCTTACAGGGGTTAGGAGAGACCCAGTACTTC. Its protein product is CASSLQGLGETQYF.

The chain links TRBV5-1 to TRBJ1-2; no clear D gene. The CDR3 loop spans 14 amino acids. V lost 4 bases and J lost 8, with 18 bases in between. CDR1 and CDR2 (germline): SGHRS, YFSETQ. CDR3 sequence: CASSPEGPSGGYTF. In DNA, the CDR3 is TGCGCCAGCAGCCCCGAAGGACCCAGCGGGGGCTACACCTTC.

The CDR3 coding sequence is TGTGCCAGCAGCTTAGGGGGGGAGCTATCGCACAATGAGCAGTTCTTC. Translation: CASSLGGELSHNEQFF. This chain joins TRBV7-7 and TRBJ2-1, with TRBD2 as a possible D gene (6 bases). CDR1 SSHAT and CDR2 FNYEAQ come from the germline V gene (reference sequence). The germline V and J ends were trimmed by 1 base and 5 bases, with 15 bases remaining between them. This CDR3 contains 16 residues.

This clone turned up a few times. V and J are TRBV18 and TRBJ2-5; 8 bases map to TRBD1. The trim removed 2 bases at V and 0 bases at J, leaving 2 bases unmatched. The CDR3 is made up of 15 amino acids. The V gene's germline CDR1 is KGHSH and CDR2 LQKENI. The CDR3 here is CASSPSTGDQETQYF. The CDR3 DNA follows: TGTGCCAGCTCACCATCGACAGGGGACCAAGAGACCCAGTACTTC.

The rearrangement joins TRBV6-1 to TRBJ1-1; maybe TRBD1 (6 bases). The germline V gene has CDR1 MNHNS and CDR2 SASEGT. The CDR3 contains 15 residues. V lost 1 base and J 1 base, leaving 10 bases between the germline ends. CDR3 DNA sequence: TGTGCCAGCAGTGAAGGGGCAGGGGCGAACACTGAAGCTTTCTTT. As protein: CASSEGAGANTEAFF.

The chain links TRBV6-5 to TRBJ1-5; 7 bases line up with TRBD1. The CDR3 is 14 amino acids. Germline V CDR1 and CDR2: MNHEY, SVGAGI. V gave up 0 bases and J gave up 6 bases; unmatched junction bases: 2. CDR3 residues: CASSYSQGGQPQHF. CDR3 nucleotide sequence: TGTGCCAGCAGTTACTCCCAGGGGGGTCAGCCCCAGCATTTT.

V is TRBV4-2 and J is TRBJ2-7; the D gene is possibly TRBD2 (6 bases). Germline values: CDR1 LGHNA, CDR2 YNFKEQ. V was trimmed by 1 base and J by 3 bases, leaving 16 bases between them. The CDR3 is 16 amino acids. The CDR3 coding sequence is TGTGCCAGCAGCCAAGGAGATACTAGCCGCAACTACGAGCAGTACTTC. Its translation is CASSQGDTSRNYEQYF.

This sequence joins TRBV15 and TRBJ1-2, with 8 bases matching TRBD1. Germline V gene data show CDR1 as LNHNV and CDR2 as YYDKDF (reference sequence). This CDR3 region has 13 residues. The ends lost 5 bases at V and 8 bases at J; junction bases unmatched: 7. The DNA of the CDR3 is TGTGCCACCAGCGCAGGGGGCAACTTCGGCTACACCTTC. Translating it yields CATSAGGNFGYTF.

This chain uses TRBV7-3 with TRBJ2-6; 7 bases match TRBD1. The CDR3 spans 15 residues. V shed 4 bases, J shed 2 bases, and the junction held 2 bases outside the gene matches. The germline gives CDR1 SGHTA, CDR2 FQGTGA. The CDR3 loop reads CASSSTGAGANVLTF. The CDR3 DNA reads as TGTGCCAGCAGCTCTACAGGGGCTGGGGCCAACGTCCTGACTTTC.

To note about this clone: Within the sample, other DNA sequences also encode this same CDR3. The V call is TRBV4-1, the J call TRBJ1-1; D remains unclear. The CDR3 runs to 14 residues. CDR1 and CDR2 from the germline V gene are MGHRA and YSYEKL. The V gene lost 1 base and the J gene lost 0 bases, with 6 bases spanning the gap. The CDR3 reads CASSQGPLNTEAFF. Here the CDR3 DNA reads TGCGCCAGCAGCCAAGGGCCTTTGAACACTGAAGCTTTCTTT.

The rearrangement joins TRBV7-6 to TRBJ1-4; 10 bases map to TRBD1. CDR3 length equals 15 residues. Germline V CDR1 and CDR2: SGHVS, FNYEAQ. The V segment lost 5 bases and the J segment 6 bases; nucleotides outside the gene matches: 6. As DNA, the CDR3 is TGTGCCAGCAGCCCCGGGACAGGGGTCCATGAAAAACTGTTTTTT. Translation: CASSPGTGVHEKLFF.

V gene TRBV5-1 combines with J gene TRBJ2-7; possibly TRBD2 for D (6 bases). Germline-derived CDR1 and CDR2 are SGHRS and YFSETQ. Trimming cost V 0 bases and J 3 bases, with 13 bases left between them. The CDR3 totals 15 residues. The CDR3 bases are TGCGCCAGCAGCTTGGCCTCACTAGCACTCTACGAGCAGTACTTC. This encodes CASSLASLALYEQYF.

The rearrangement joins TRBV28 to TRBJ1-6; a possible D gene is TRBD1 (5 bases). With 6 bases removed from V and 7 bases from J, the gap between germline ends came to 16 bases. Germline CDR1 and CDR2: MDHEN and SYDVKM. The CDR3 totals 15 residues. CDR3 sequence reads: CASSIGGAVNSPLHF. The CDR3 nucleotides read TGTGCCAGCAGCATTGGCGGGGCAGTAAATTCACCCCTCCACTTT.

This sequence joins TRBV9 and TRBJ2-1; D not resolved. This CDR3 region has 13 residues. Germline V gives CDR1 SGDLS, CDR2 YYNGEE. Trimming stripped 0 bases from V and 4 bases from J, with 5 bases between. CDR3 region: CASSVDFYNEQFF. The CDR3 DNA follows: TGTGCCAGCAGCGTAGACTTTTACAATGAGCAGTTCTTC.